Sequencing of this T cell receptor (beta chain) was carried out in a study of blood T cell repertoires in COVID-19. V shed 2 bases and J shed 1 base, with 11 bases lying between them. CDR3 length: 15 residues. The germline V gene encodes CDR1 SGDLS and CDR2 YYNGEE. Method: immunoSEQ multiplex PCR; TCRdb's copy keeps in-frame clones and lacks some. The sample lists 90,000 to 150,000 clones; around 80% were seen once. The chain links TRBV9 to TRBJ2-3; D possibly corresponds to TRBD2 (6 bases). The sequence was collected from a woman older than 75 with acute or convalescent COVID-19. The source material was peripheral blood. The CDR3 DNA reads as TGTGCCAGCAGCGTTTTGGCTAGCGGCACAGATACGCAGTATTTT. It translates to CASSVLASGTDTQYF.